This T cell receptor (beta chain) came from a study of Graves' ophthalmopathy and Graves' hyperthyroidism. Eligible hyperthyroidism cases comprised new diagnoses of under 2 months' duration in individuals aged 18 to 65. Other autoimmune disease, uncontrolled infection, pregnancy and lactation led to exclusion. The CDR3 extends over 16 amino acids. Germline CDR1 LGHNA, CDR2 YNFKEQ. Trimming shortened V by 0 bases and J by 5 bases, and 11 bases separated the two germline ends. The authors amplified TCR beta CDR3 regions from RNA transcripts. HTBI primers primed a first-round RT-PCR, and a second-round multiplex PCR followed. TCRdb passed the multiplex PCR reads through MiXCR, listing each CDR3 protein once. The data show 300,000 to 500,000 distinct CDR3 sequences, roughly 14% seen once.

Sequencing used peripheral blood. This clonotype was sampled from a young woman with stable Graves' hyperthyroidism. The V and J genes are TRBV4-2 and TRBJ1-6, with D perhaps TRBD1 (6 bases). CDR3 sequence: CASSQDWGRDNSPLHF. In DNA form, the CDR3 reads TGTGCCAGCAGCCAAGATTGGGGGCGTGATAATTCACCCCTCCACTTT.